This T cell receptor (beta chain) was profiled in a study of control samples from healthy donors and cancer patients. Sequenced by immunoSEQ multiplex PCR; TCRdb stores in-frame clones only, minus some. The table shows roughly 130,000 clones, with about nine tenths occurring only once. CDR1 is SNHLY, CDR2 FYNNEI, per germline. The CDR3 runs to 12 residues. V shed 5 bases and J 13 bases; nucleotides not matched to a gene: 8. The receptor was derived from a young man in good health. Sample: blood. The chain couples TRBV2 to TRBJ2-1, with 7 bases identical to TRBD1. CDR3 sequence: CASSPQTGRQFF. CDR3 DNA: TGTGCCAGCAGTCCACAGACAGGGAGACAGTTCTTC.